The 24 T cell receptor beta chains below all came from one sample that was sequenced in a study of blood T cells in healthy people across ages. A second PCR, run for about 6 to 11 cycles, used a sample-barcoded 5' primer plus a J-beta primer mix. TCRdb independently ran MiXCR on the 5' RACE reads; one entry per CDR3 protein. Of about 720,000 distinct CDR3 sequences listed, about 25% are singletons. The sample was also linked to a second study, of T cells of mothers and their children.

Material: blood. These receptor sequences come from a boy under 18 in good health.

This clonotype was observed a few times. The chain combines TRBV29-1 with TRBJ2-7; D call uncertain. This CDR3 contains 13 residues. Trimming took off 5 bases at V and 6 bases at J, with 17 bases between the two ends. Germline V gene data show CDR1 as SQVTM and CDR2 as ANQGSEA. The CDR3 nucleotides read TGCAGCGTTCACTTAGGAACAGCAGCCGAGCAGTACTTC. As protein: CSVHLGTAAEQYF.

This clonotype came up once. This CDR3 reads CASRFGGYETQYF. The CDR3 nucleotides are TGCGCCAGCAGATTCGGGGGATACGAGACCCAGTACTTC. The V gene is TRBV5-1, the J gene TRBJ2-5; D perhaps matches TRBD2 (6 bases). From germline, CDR1 is SGHRS and CDR2 YFSETQ. The CDR3 length is 13 residues. Trimming removed 5 bases from V and 5 bases from J, with 13 bases in between.

V and J are TRBV5-4 and TRBJ1-2, with D unclear. The V end was cut by 4 bases, the J end by 5 bases, with 12 bases between. Per the germline V gene, CDR1 is SGHNT and CDR2 is YYREEE (reference sequence). The CDR3 runs to 13 residues. The CDR3 sequence: CASSLERNYGYTF. The CDR3, as DNA: TGTGCCAGCAGCCTTGAACGAAATTATGGCTACACCTTC.

The chain combines TRBV12-3 or TRBV12-4 with TRBJ2-5, with 13 bases that match TRBD2. The CDR3 sequence is 15 residues long. Germline trimming cut 5 bases from V and 3 bases from J; bases unmatched to any gene: 3. In nucleotides, the CDR3 is TGTGCCAGCAGTCGGACTAGCGGGAGTGAAGAGACCCAGTACTTC. Encoded protein: CASSRTSGSEETQYF.

Here the CDR3 reads CASSEANYNEQFF. The CDR3 region has the DNA TGTGCCAGCAGTGAGGCCAATTACAATGAGCAGTTCTTC. This rearrangement joins TRBV6-1 to TRBJ2-7; D is uncertain. The J call is uncertain, as TRBJ2-1 better fits the DNA end. Germline CDR1 MNHNS, CDR2 SASEGT. The CDR3 is 13 residues long.

This clonotype was counted between two and nine times. The chain carries TRBV7-2 and TRBJ1-1; 7 bases agree with TRBD1. V lost 4 bases, J lost 10 bases, and 9 bases stayed unmatched. Germline V gene lookup returns CDR1 SGHTA and CDR2 FQGNSA. This CDR3 is built from 13 residues. The CDR3 loop is CASSSDRKLAAFF. The CDR3 nucleotides read TGTGCCAGCAGCTCGGACAGGAAACTTGCAGCTTTCTTT.

J is TRBJ1-1 and V is TRBV6-6; D is uncertain. Trimming pared 4 bases from V and 2 bases from J, leaving 8 bases between. The CDR3 length is 13 residues. The germline V gene has CDR1 MNHNY and CDR2 SVGAGI (reference sequence). CDR3 nucleotide sequence: TGTGCCAGCAGTTCCATCGTAAACACTGAAGCTTTCTTT. Translating it yields CASSSIVNTEAFF.

The chain has TRBV5-1 and TRBJ2-7; TRBD2 matches 11 bases. The V gene end was trimmed by 2 bases and the J gene end by 6 bases; junction bases not matched to a gene: 13. The CDR3 totals 17 residues. In germline, CDR1 is SGHRS, CDR2 YFSETQ. The CDR3 is CASSFRLAGGPGSEQYF. CDR3 in DNA: TGCGCCAGCAGCTTCCGATTAGCGGGAGGGCCGGGTAGCGAGCAGTACTTC. Using reference TRBV5-1 and TRBJ2-7 for the parts outside the CDR3, the full variable domain is KAGVTQTPRYLIKTRGQQVTLSCSPISGHRSVSWYQQTPGQGLQFLFEYFSETQRNKGNFPGRFSGRQFSNSRSEMNVSTLELGDSALYLCASSFRLAGGPGSEQYFGPGTRLTVT.

This clonotype was found a few times. The chain is built from TRBV5-1 and TRBJ2-5, with a weak D call TRBD2 (6 bases). Germline V gene sequence: CDR1 SGHRS, CDR2 YFSETQ. The CDR3 length is 17 residues. Trimming stripped 0 bases from V and 7 bases from J, with 22 bases between. CDR3 DNA sequence: TGCGCCAGCAGCTTGGTGGCGGGGACTGTACCTTCCGGGACCCAGTACTTC. Its protein product is CASSLVAGTVPSGTQYF. Combining the CDR3 with reference TRBV5-1 and TRBJ2-5 gives the whole variable domain KAGVTQTPRYLIKTRGQQVTLSCSPISGHRSVSWYQQTPGQGLQFLFEYFSETQRNKGNFPGRFSGRQFSNSRSEMNVSTLELGDSALYLCASSLVAGTVPSGTQYFGPGTRLLVL.

The V and J genes are TRBV27 and TRBJ2-5; no clear D gene. The J call is in doubt because the DNA end fits TRBJ2-7 better. The germline gives CDR1 MNHEY, CDR2 SMNVEV (reference sequence). This CDR3 comprises 13 residues. The CDR3: CASSGVNSYEQYF. The CDR3 nucleotides are TGTGCCAGCTCGGGTGTAAACTCCTACGAGCAGTACTTC.

This clonotype has more than one count but fewer than ten. The genes are TRBV29-1 and TRBJ2-7; D is possibly TRBD1 (6 bases). The CDR3 is 13 amino acids. V was trimmed by 7 bases and J by 2 bases, leaving 15 bases between them. CDR1 is SQVTM and CDR2 is ANQGSEA in the germline V gene. CDR3 in DNA: TGCAGCGCCGAGGACAGAGGAACCTACGAGCAGTACTTC. Protein sequence: CSAEDRGTYEQYF.

The genes are TRBV7-2 and TRBJ2-4, with D tentatively TRBD2 (6 bases). The germline CDR1 and CDR2 sequences are SGHTA and FQGNSA. V lost 5 bases to trimming and J lost 5 bases, with 10 bases between them. The CDR3 contains 13 residues. CDR3 protein: CASSHPGENIQYF. The CDR3 region has the DNA TGTGCCAGCAGCCACCCGGGGGAAAACATTCAGTACTTC.

This rearrangement joins TRBV4-1 to TRBJ2-5; 10 bases map to TRBD1. The CDR3 loop spans 17 amino acids. The V and J ends lost 0 bases and 7 bases, in that order; junction bases with no gene match: 11. Germline V gene data show CDR1 as MGHRA and CDR2 as YSYEKL. The DNA for the CDR3 is TGCGCCAGCAGCCAAGATCTGGTGGGACAGGGGTCCGGGACCCAGTACTTC. Its protein is CASSQDLVGQGSGTQYF.

This clonotype was seen repeatedly, ten times or more. V gene TRBV24-1 combines with J gene TRBJ2-3; D gene uncertain. V lost 2 bases and J lost 1, with 6 bases in between. In germline, CDR1 is KGHDR, CDR2 SFDVKD. The CDR3 is 14 residues long. In DNA, the CDR3 is TGTGCCACCAGTGATTCGCTAGGCACAGATACGCAGTATTTT. It encodes CATSDSLGTDTQYF.

The V call is TRBV5-4, the J call TRBJ2-1; D not resolved. The CDR3 sequence is 14 residues long. CDR1 is SGHNT and CDR2 is YYREEE in the germline V gene (reference sequence). The ends were cut back, 0 bases at V and 5 bases at J, with 9 bases in the middle. CDR3 DNA: TGTGCCAGCAGCTTGGTTAGGTCTGACAATGAGCAGTTCTTC. Its translation: CASSLVRSDNEQFF.

The chain uses TRBV20-1 and TRBJ1-1; tentatively, D is TRBD1 (6 bases). V gave up 6 bases and J gave up 2 bases, with 10 bases separating them. CDR1 is DFQATT and CDR2 is SNEGSKA in the germline V gene (reference sequence). The CDR3 length is 12 residues. The CDR3 here is CSAAGTNTEAFF. In DNA, the CDR3 is TGCAGTGCCGCGGGGACAAACACTGAAGCTTTCTTT.

This clonotype occurred a few times. The chain carries TRBV30 and TRBJ1-6, with D perhaps TRBD1 (5 bases). The CDR3 runs to 16 residues. In germline, CDR1 is GTSNPN, CDR2 SVGIG (reference sequence). Trimming stripped 1 base from V and 4 bases from J, with 14 bases between. The CDR3 sequence is CAWSAGQGRYNSPLHF. CDR3 DNA: TGTGCCTGGAGTGCAGGGCAGGGTCGTTATAATTCACCCCTCCACTTT.

This clonotype has just a few counts. This chain links TRBV20-1 with TRBJ2-4; D is ambiguous. This CDR3 contains 16 residues. Trimming removed 4 bases from V and 4 bases from J, with 20 bases in between. In germline, CDR1 is DFQATT, CDR2 SNEGSKA (reference sequence). DNA of the CDR3: TGCAGTGCTAAGCCTTTCACCTCACTGACTAAAAACATTCAGTACTTC. Its translation: CSAKPFTSLTKNIQYF.

The chain recombines TRBV9 with TRBJ2-5; D may be TRBD2 (6 bases). V dropped 3 bases and J dropped 4 bases, with 16 bases sitting between them. This CDR3 is built from 15 residues. CDR1 and CDR2 from the germline V gene are SGDLS and YYNGEE. The CDR3 DNA reads TGTGCCAGCAGCGCCGGGACTCCTGGGGGAGAGACCCAGTACTTC. It is translated as CASSAGTPGGETQYF. Drawing the rest from reference TRBV9 and TRBJ2-5, the complete variable domain is DSGVTQTPKHLITATGQRVTLRCSPRSGDLSVYWYQQSLDQGLQFLIQYYNGEERAKGNILERFSAQQFPDLHSELNLSSLELGDSALYFCASSAGTPGGETQYFGPGTRLLVL.

DNA for the CDR3: TGTGCCAGCAGCTTTAGCGGGAGGGGGGAGACCCAGTACTTC. Its protein is CASSFSGRGETQYF. V is TRBV7-2 and J is TRBJ2-5; 11 nucleotides agree with TRBD2. With 3 bases clipped from V and 5 bases from J, the junction kept 2 bases outside the gene matches. CDR3 length: 14 amino acids. Germline values: CDR1 SGHTA, CDR2 FQGNSA.

In this sample, this clonotype turned up a few times. This sequence joins TRBV29-1 and TRBJ2-7; D gene ambiguous. The V gene's germline CDR1 is SQVTM and CDR2 ANQGSEA. This CDR3 is built from 12 residues. The ends were cut back, 5 bases at V and 6 bases at J, with 14 bases in the middle. The CDR3 nucleotides are TGCAGCGTTCTCGCTATGCCGGGCGAGCAGTACTTC. Its protein is CSVLAMPGEQYF.

The genes are TRBV7-9 and TRBJ1-1; the match to TRBD1 covers 7 bases. The V and J ends lost 5 bases and 11 bases, in that order; junction bases with no gene match: 14. Germline lookup yields CDR1 SEHNR and CDR2 FQNEAQ (reference sequence). This CDR3 region has 14 residues. CDR3: CASSPGQLKRDAFF. The CDR3 DNA is TGTGCCAGCAGCCCGGGACAGTTGAAGCGGGATGCTTTCTTT. Full variable domain (outside the CDR3, taken from reference TRBV7-9 and TRBJ1-1): DTGVSQNPRHKITKRGQNVTFRCDPISEHNRLYWYRQTLGQGPEFLTYFQNEAQLEKSRLLSDRFSAERPKGSFSTLEIQRTEQGDSAMYLCASSPGQLKRDAFFGQGTRLTVV.

This rearrangement joins TRBV5-1 to TRBJ2-5; 10 bases agree with TRBD2. This CDR3 has 14 amino acids. J was trimmed by 5 bases and V by 3 bases; bases with no gene match: 4. From germline, CDR1 is SGHRS and CDR2 YFSETQ. DNA of the CDR3: TGCGCCAGCAGCTCGGGACTAGCGAGTGAGACCCAGTACTTC. Protein sequence: CASSSGLASETQYF.

This chain joins TRBV13 and TRBJ2-4, with TRBD1 matching over 7 bases. There are 17 residues in the CDR3. The V segment lost 3 bases and the J segment 0 bases; nucleotides outside the gene matches: 8. Germline CDR1 is PRHDT and CDR2 is FYEKMQ (reference sequence). CDR3 loop: CASSFFQGELAKNIQYF. CDR3 DNA: TGTGCCAGCAGCTTTTTTCAGGGGGAACTAGCCAAAAACATTCAGTACTTC. The variable domain in full, completed from reference TRBV13 and TRBJ2-4, reads AAGVIQSPRHLIKEKRETATLKCYPIPRHDTVYWYQQGPGQDPQFLISFYEKMQSDKGSIPDRFSAQQFSDYHSELNMSSLELGDSALYFCASSFFQGELAKNIQYFGAGTRLSVL.